The 25 T cell receptor beta chains presented below share a single source sample, sequenced in a study of neurological immune-mediated disorders. TCRdb re-called the 5' RACE reads through MiXCR, storing one row per CDR3 protein. The sample holds 15,000 to 20,000 distinct CDR3 sequences; 6% to 8% are singletons and the top ten take about a sixth. The material sequenced was CD8+ T cells from blood. Receptors were obtained from a woman aged 25 to 45 with HTLV-1-associated myelopathy (HAM/TSP).

In its sample, this clonotype was seen many times. V gene TRBV12-3 or TRBV12-4 combines with J gene TRBJ1-1; D is uncertain. The CDR3 sequence is 14 residues long. V dropped 5 bases and J dropped 3 bases, with 13 bases sitting between them. The CDR3 DNA sequence: TGTGCCAGCAGTCCCTGGGGAGGAGACACTGAAGCTTTCTTT. It is translated as CASSPWGGDTEAFF.

This clonotype was observed at least ten times. The chain links TRBV9 to TRBJ2-7; tentative D call: TRBD2 (5 bases). The CDR3 length is 14 residues. Germline lookup yields CDR1 SGDLS and CDR2 YYNGEE. V was trimmed by 3 bases and J by 2 bases, leaving 12 bases between them. As DNA, the CDR3 is TGTGCCAGCAGCGGACCCGAGGGCCCCTACGAGCAGTACTTC. It yields the protein CASSGPEGPYEQYF.

This clonotype was seen many times. The V call is TRBV20-1, the J call TRBJ2-7; D is uncertain. The CDR3 is 16 amino acids. Germline CDR1 reads DFQATT; CDR2 reads SNEGSKA (reference sequence). The germline V and J ends were trimmed by 3 bases and 2 bases, with 20 bases remaining between them. CDR3 amino acids: CSASGDNRANPYEQYF. Written as DNA, the CDR3 is TGCAGTGCTAGCGGTGACAACCGGGCCAATCCCTACGAGCAGTACTTC.

This clonotype has ten or more counts. This chain joins TRBV4-2 and TRBJ2-7; perhaps TRBD1 as D (5 bases). V was trimmed by 1 base and J by 5 bases, leaving 15 bases between them. The CDR3 runs 15 residues. Germline V CDR1 and CDR2: LGHNA, YNFKEQ. The CDR3 sequence: CASSQARARAHEQYF. Written as DNA, the CDR3 is TGTGCCAGCAGCCAAGCCCGGGCCAGGGCCCACGAGCAGTACTTC.

Regarding this clonotype: A much bigger clone sits one base away, suggesting this may be a read error. This chain connects TRBV25-1 to TRBJ2-7, with D tentatively TRBD1 (6 bases). With 4 bases removed from V and 1 base from J, the gap between germline ends came to 20 bases. The length of the CDR3 is 17 residues. The germline V gene encodes CDR1 MGHDK and CDR2 SYGVNS. CDR3 sequence (DNA): TGTGCCAGCAGTGCCCAGCGTTCAGGGCAGGGGTCCTACGAGCAGTACTTC. Translated: CASSAQRSGQGSYEQYF.

There are many counts of this clonotype. This chain joins TRBV5-1 and TRBJ2-1, with no clear D. Looked up from germline, CDR1 is SGHRS and CDR2 is YFSETQ. Trimming left V 0 bases short and J 3 bases short, with 4 bases between. This CDR3 spans 13 amino acids. The CDR3 reads CASSLALYNEQFF. The CDR3 DNA follows: TGCGCCAGCAGCTTGGCCCTCTACAATGAGCAGTTCTTC.

In this sample, this clonotype turned up many times. The gene calls are TRBV9 and TRBJ1-5; no clear D. The CDR3 consists of 15 residues. Germline-derived CDR1 and CDR2 are SGDLS and YYNGEE. The germline V and J ends were trimmed by 0 bases and 0 bases, with 7 bases remaining between them. The CDR3 is CASSVGGISNQPQHF. CDR3 nucleotides: TGTGCCAGCAGCGTAGGTGGTATTAGCAATCAGCCCCAGCATTTT.

The table lists this clonotype with many counts. V usage is TRBV5-1 and J usage is TRBJ1-1; D is possibly TRBD1 (5 bases). The length of the CDR3 is 14 residues. Germline lookup yields CDR1 SGHRS and CDR2 YFSETQ. Trimming left V 4 bases short and J 3 bases short, with 13 bases between. This CDR3 is CASSQGRGDTEAFF. DNA for the CDR3: TGCGCCAGCAGCCAGGGTCGGGGGGACACTGAAGCTTTCTTT. Drawing the rest from reference TRBV5-1 and TRBJ1-1, the complete variable domain is KAGVTQTPRYLIKTRGQQVTLSCSPISGHRSVSWYQQTPGQGLQFLFEYFSETQRNKGNFPGRFSGRQFSNSRSEMNVSTLELGDSALYLCASSQGRGDTEAFFGQGTRLTVV.

This clonotype was found many times. The chain has TRBV6-5 and TRBJ1-3, with D possibly TRBD1 on 5 matching bases. Germline V gene lookup returns CDR1 MNHEY and CDR2 SVGAGI. The CDR3 is made up of 14 amino acids. The V end lost 9 bases, the J end lost 5 bases, and 17 bases lay between the germline ends. The CDR3 sequence is CASFGRGVRNTIYF. CDR3 in DNA: TGTGCCAGTTTCGGACGGGGGGTCAGAAACACCATATATTTT.

The chain links TRBV7-9 to TRBJ2-3, with D perhaps TRBD2 (6 bases). The CDR3 sequence is 19 residues long. Trimming pared 8 bases from V and 0 bases from J, leaving 27 bases between. Germline CDR1 SEHNR, CDR2 FQNEAQ (reference sequence). CDR3 nucleotide sequence: TGTGCCAGCCGGAGGAGGGCTACAGAGTCTCCAACTAGCACAGATACGCAGTATTTT. It yields the protein CASRRRATESPTSTDTQYF. The complete variable domain, with remaining parts taken from reference TRBV7-9 and TRBJ2-3, reads DTGVSQNPRHKITKRGQNVTFRCDPISEHNRLYWYRQTLGQGPEFLTYFQNEAQLEKSRLLSDRFSAERPKGSFSTLEIQRTEQGDSAMYLCASRRRATESPTSTDTQYFGPGTRLTVL.

This clonotype occurred many times. This rearrangement joins TRBV3-1 to TRBJ1-5; 7 bases fit TRBD1. This CDR3 comprises 15 residues. V trimming: 2 bases; J trimming: 1 base; junction bases outside the gene matches: 2. Germline assignment: CDR1 LGHDT and CDR2 YNNKEL (reference sequence). For the CDR3, the DNA is TGTGCCAGCAGCCAACAGGGGGGGAGCAATCAGCCCCAGCATTTT. This translates into CASSQQGGSNQPQHF. The whole variable domain, filled in from reference TRBV3-1 and TRBJ1-5, reads DTAVSQTPKYLVTQMGNDKSIKCEQNLGHDTMYWYKQDSKKFLKIMFSYNNKELIINETVPNRFSPKSPDKAHLNLHINSLELGDSAVYFCASSQQGGSNQPQHFGDGTRLSIL.

This clonotype was seen at least ten times. CDR3 nucleotide sequence: TGTGCCTGGAGTGTACAGGGACCGGAAAAACTGTTTTTT. Translating gives CAWSVQGPEKLFF. This chain connects TRBV30 to TRBJ1-4; TRBD1 is a possible D gene (6 bases). The length of the CDR3 is 13 residues. The germline gives CDR1 GTSNPN, CDR2 SVGIG (reference sequence). The V and J ends lost 0 bases and 8 bases respectively, with 10 bases between them.

This clonotype showed up many times. The chain carries TRBV20-1 and TRBJ1-5; D remains unclear. Germline V gene data show CDR1 as DFQATT and CDR2 as SNEGSKA (reference sequence). This CDR3 region has 13 residues. Trimming left V 5 bases short and J 1 base short, with 9 bases between. CDR3 nucleotides: TGCAGTGCTGCAACAATGAGCAATCAGCCCCAGCATTTT. This sequence encodes CSAATMSNQPQHF.

This clonotype was detected ten times or more. The gene calls are TRBV18 and TRBJ2-5; D is unclear. Trimming shortened V by 1 base and J by 4 bases, and 4 bases separated the two germline ends. In germline, CDR1 is KGHSH, CDR2 LQKENI. The CDR3 loop spans 12 amino acids. DNA of the CDR3: TGTGCCAGCTCACCACATGCAGAGACCCAGTACTTC. It specifies CASSPHAETQYF. Combining the CDR3 with reference TRBV18 and TRBJ2-5 gives the whole variable domain NAGVMQNPRHLVRRRGQEARLRCSPMKGHSHVYWYRQLPEEGLKFMVYLQKENIIDESGMPKERFSAEFPKEGPSILRIQQVVRGDSAAYFCASSPHAETQYFGPGTRLLVL.

This clonotype was observed at least ten times. The chain carries TRBV5-1 and TRBJ1-2; a possible D gene is TRBD1 (6 bases). CDR1 and CDR2 from the germline V gene are SGHRS and YFSETQ. CDR3 length: 14 residues. The ends were cut back, 5 bases at V and 6 bases at J, with 17 bases in the middle. CDR3 region: CASREAGANDGYTF. The DNA for the CDR3 is TGCGCCAGCAGGGAGGCAGGGGCGAACGATGGCTACACCTTC.

This clonotype has at least ten counts. The chain employs TRBV13 and TRBJ2-2, with 7 bases aligning to TRBD1. In germline, CDR1 is PRHDT, CDR2 FYEKMQ (reference sequence). The CDR3 runs to 14 residues. V lost 5 bases and J lost 6; bases outside the gene matches: 6. This CDR3 is CASSPGTAPGELFF. DNA for the CDR3: TGTGCCAGCAGCCCCGGGACAGCCCCCGGGGAGCTGTTTTTT.

This clonotype came up many times. The V and J genes are TRBV14 and TRBJ1-1; D is unresolved. Germline V gives CDR1 SGHDN, CDR2 FVKESK. V lost 0 bases to trimming and J lost 0 bases, with 14 bases between them. CDR3 length equals 17 residues. Here the CDR3 DNA reads TGTGCCAGCAGCCAAGATCCCCCAGGACCCATGAACACTGAAGCTTTCTTT. Translated, it gives CASSQDPPGPMNTEAFF.

This clonotype has at least ten counts. The chain recombines TRBV7-6 with TRBJ2-7; 9 nucleotides align to TRBD2. The V and J ends lost 5 bases and 6 bases, in that order; junction bases with no gene match: 8. Germline V gene lookup returns CDR1 SGHVS and CDR2 FNYEAQ. There are 14 residues in the CDR3. The CDR3 DNA follows: TGTGCCAGCAGCCCCGGAAGCGGGGGGTTCGAGCAGTACTTC. The encoded protein is CASSPGSGGFEQYF.

This clonotype was detected many times. V is TRBV5-1 and J is TRBJ1-1; 9 bases map to TRBD1. This CDR3 spans 18 amino acids. After removal of 5 bases from V and 0 bases from J, the junction contained 14 bases not matched to a gene. Germline V gene data show CDR1 as SGHRS and CDR2 as YFSETQ. CDR3 protein: CASSQRDRVKGVNTEAFF. The CDR3 DNA reads TGCGCCAGCAGTCAACGGGACAGGGTAAAGGGGGTGAACACTGAAGCTTTCTTT.

This clonotype rates as medium-sized. The V call is TRBV20-1, the J call TRBJ1-6, with 7 positions matching TRBD1. CDR1 and CDR2 from the germline V gene are DFQATT and SNEGSKA (reference sequence). The trim removed 2 bases at V and 0 bases at J, leaving 7 bases unmatched. The length of the CDR3 is 17 residues. The CDR3 spells CSARQGTDYSYNSPLHF. CDR3 DNA sequence: TGCAGTGCTAGACAGGGGACAGACTACTCCTATAATTCACCCCTCCACTTT.

In this sample, this clonotype turned up many times. The V call is TRBV15, the J call TRBJ2-3; D gene ambiguous. V gave up 0 bases and J gave up 5 bases, with 9 bases separating them. From germline, CDR1 is LNHNV and CDR2 YYDKDF (reference sequence). The CDR3 has 14 amino acids. CDR3 coding DNA: TGTGCCACCAGCAGAGACCAAGTAGGAGATACGCAGTATTTT. Translating gives CATSRDQVGDTQYF.

Ten or more counts support this clonotype. The chain combines TRBV7-9 with TRBJ2-3, with D possibly called TRBD1 or TRBD2 (5 bases each). The germline V gene encodes CDR1 SEHNR and CDR2 FQNEAQ (reference sequence). CDR3 length equals 14 residues. V was trimmed by 3 bases and J by 1 base, leaving 8 bases between them. CDR3 sequence (DNA): TGTGCCAGCAGCTTGACGGGGCGCACAGATACGCAGTATTTT. Translation gives CASSLTGRTDTQYF.

This clonotype was detected ten times or more. The chain has TRBV5-1 and TRBJ2-3, with TRBD2 matching over 10 bases. The CDR3 sequence is 15 residues long. V trimming: 8 bases; J trimming: 8 bases; junction bases outside the gene matches: 14. Germline V lookup: CDR1 SGHRS, CDR2 YFSETQ. In nucleotides, the CDR3 is TGCGCCAGTGCTGACGAAAGCGGGGGGGCCGGTACGCAGTATTTT. This translates into CASADESGGAGTQYF.

This chain connects TRBV20-1 to TRBJ2-7; the D gene is possibly TRBD2 (6 bases). Germline CDR1 and CDR2: DFQATT and SNEGSKA (reference sequence). This CDR3 spans 11 amino acids. Trimming cost V 3 bases and J 6 bases, with 9 bases left between them. CDR3 nucleotides: TGCAGTGCTAGCGACGGGGGCGAGCAGTACTTC. Encoded protein: CSASDGGEQYF.

This clonotype was seen repeatedly, ten times or more. The chain links TRBV29-1 to TRBJ2-3; possibly TRBD1 or TRBD2 for D (6 bases each). The germline gives CDR1 SQVTM, CDR2 ANQGSEA. The germline V and J ends were trimmed by 6 bases and 4 bases, with 14 bases remaining between them. The CDR3 extends over 13 amino acids. The CDR3 spells CSVQDGGPDTQYF. CDR3 DNA: TGCAGCGTCCAAGATGGGGGGCCAGATACGCAGTATTTT.